This TCR beta chain was documented in a study of neurological immune-mediated disorders. Study-wide results and caveats: The greatest TCR clonal expansion occurred in HTLV-1-associated myelopathy and the least in multiple sclerosis, which fell below healthy controls. Private repertoires in all groups were suggested, as expanded clones shared no CDR3 amino acid sequences across subjects.

CDR3 size: 15 residues. Trimming stripped 10 bases from V and 5 bases from J, with 21 bases between. The study used blood bank volunteers in Maryland, USA, as healthy controls. The cDNA was generated by 5'RACE with 10-nucleotide random UMIs. TCRdb independently ran MiXCR on the 5' RACE reads; one entry per CDR3 protein. The sample yields approximately 32,000 distinct CDR3 sequences, around 14% seen once. This clonotype has a count of ten or more. The antigen remains unidentified. The sample consisted of PBMCs. V is TRBV12-3 or TRBV12-4 and J is TRBJ2-1; no clear D. The TCR originated in a man in his 70s in good health. The CDR3, as DNA: TGTGCCACGGAATACCGCAGTCGGGCTGACAATGAGCAGTTCTTC. It is translated as CATEYRSRADNEQFF.